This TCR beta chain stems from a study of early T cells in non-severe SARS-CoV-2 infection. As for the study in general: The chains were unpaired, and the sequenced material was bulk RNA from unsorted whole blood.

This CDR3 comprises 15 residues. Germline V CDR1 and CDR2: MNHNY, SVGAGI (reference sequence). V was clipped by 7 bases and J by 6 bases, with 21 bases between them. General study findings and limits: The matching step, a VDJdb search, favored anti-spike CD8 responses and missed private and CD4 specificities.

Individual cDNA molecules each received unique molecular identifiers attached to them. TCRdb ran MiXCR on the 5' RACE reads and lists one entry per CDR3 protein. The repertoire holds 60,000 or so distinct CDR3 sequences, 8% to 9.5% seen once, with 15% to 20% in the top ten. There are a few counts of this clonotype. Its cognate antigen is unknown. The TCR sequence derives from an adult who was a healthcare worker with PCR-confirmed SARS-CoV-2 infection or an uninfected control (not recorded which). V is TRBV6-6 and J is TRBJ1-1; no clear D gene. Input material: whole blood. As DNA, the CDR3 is TGTGCCAGCATCGCGACCCAAACTATCAAGGCTGAAGCTTTCTTT. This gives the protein CASIATQTIKAEAFF.